Listed here are 30 T cell receptor beta chains from one sample, sequenced in a study of T cell changes during pregnancy in multiple sclerosis. Generated by immunoSEQ multiplex PCR, the TCRdb table keeps only in-frame clones and is missing some. The sample records 39,000 or so clones, around 90% being singletons. The sequenced sample was CD4+ T cells from peripheral blood mononuclear cells, obtained after pregnancy. These receptors were taken from a female donor in good health, enrolled as a control in a pregnancy study.

The genes are TRBV30 and TRBJ1-1, with D unresolved. Trimming removed 0 bases from V and 1 base from J, with 6 bases in between. CDR1 GTSNPN and CDR2 SVGIG come from the germline V gene (reference sequence). This CDR3 contains 13 residues. The CDR3 protein is CAWSVLENTEAFF. CDR3 sequence (DNA): TGTGCCTGGAGTGTACTCGAGAACACTGAAGCTTTCTTT.

The J gene is TRBJ1-2, the V gene TRBV5-6; no clear D gene. CDR1 is SGHDT, CDR2 YYEEEE, per germline. CDR3 length: 14 residues. Deletions cut 4 bases from V and 5 bases from J, with 15 bases between. The CDR3 DNA sequence: TGTGCCAGCAGCCCCCCCAATCAGGATTATGGCTACACCTTC. It codes for CASSPPNQDYGYTF.

This chain connects TRBV5-1 to TRBJ1-6; D ambiguous. The CDR3 sequence is 16 residues long. Germline CDR1 SGHRS, CDR2 YFSETQ. Trimming stripped 4 bases from V and 7 bases from J, with 18 bases between. The CDR3 DNA reads as TGCGCCAGCAGCCTTGGAGGAGGTCTTGGCAATTCACCCCTCCACTTT. The encoded protein is CASSLGGGLGNSPLHF.

V and J are TRBV10-3 and TRBJ2-1; 9 bases are a match to TRBD1. CDR3 length equals 14 residues. Germline CDR1 ENHRY, CDR2 SYGVKD. J gave up 7 bases and V 2 bases, and 3 bases lay outside the gene matches. The CDR3 DNA follows: TGTGCCATCAGTGAGGCGGGACAGGGTAATGAGCAGTTCTTC. Translating gives CAISEAGQGNEQFF.

This clone was recorded a few times. The chain is built from TRBV7-7 and TRBJ2-2; possibly TRBD1 for D (6 bases). Germline V gene sequence: CDR1 SSHAT, CDR2 FNYEAQ (reference sequence). The CDR3 is 14 residues long. The V end was cut by 6 bases, the J end by 5 bases, with 13 bases between. The CDR3, as DNA: TGTGCCAGCAGGGCCGGGACAACGACCGGGGAGCTGTTTTTT. Protein: CASRAGTTTGELFF.

This chain links TRBV23-1 with TRBJ1-3; no clear D. TRBV23-1 falls under the ORF class, with uncertain function. V was cut by 3 bases and J by 9 bases, with 6 bases left in between. The CDR3 has 11 amino acids. CDR3 protein: CASSHLSTIYF. The DNA for the CDR3 is TGCGCCAGCAGTCATCTGAGCACCATATATTTT.

This clone was observed a few times. The chain recombines TRBV18 with TRBJ1-1; 7 bases align to TRBD1. J was trimmed by 7 bases and V by 3 bases; bases with no gene match: 8. CDR3 length: 14 amino acids. Germline loops: CDR1 KGHSH, CDR2 LQKENI. The CDR3 DNA reads TGTGCCAGCTCACCTACAGGGGCGCGGGGTGAAGCTTTCTTT. This sequence encodes CASSPTGARGEAFF.

This rearrangement joins TRBV20-1 to TRBJ2-3; D call uncertain. CDR1 and CDR2 (germline): DFQATT, SNEGSKA (reference sequence). This CDR3 is 11 amino acids long. Trimming removed 5 bases at V and 7 bases at J, with 10 bases between. The CDR3 DNA reads as TGCAGTGCTGCTCTGGAGAATACGCAGTATTTT. The encoded protein is CSAALENTQYF.

The chain carries TRBV6-1 and TRBJ1-2; 9 bases match TRBD1. The V gene end was trimmed by 6 bases and the J gene end by 3 bases; junction bases not matched to a gene: 5. CDR3 length: 14 residues. CDR1 is MNHNS, CDR2 SASEGT, per germline. CDR3 nucleotides: TGTGCCAGCAGGGAGGGACAGGGCGACTATGGCTACACCTTC. As protein: CASREGQGDYGYTF.

This clone appeared once. The chain uses TRBV5-5 and TRBJ2-3; a weak D match, TRBD1 (6 bases). Germline-derived CDR1 and CDR2 are SGHKS and YYEKEE (reference sequence). The CDR3 is 15 amino acids. V was shortened by 3 bases and J by 2 bases, with 13 bases between the two germline ends. CDR3 coding DNA: TGTGCCAGCAGCTCCGACAGGCCAAACACAGATACGCAGTATTTT. As protein: CASSSDRPNTDTQYF.

The genes are TRBV19 and TRBJ2-7, with a tentative D call TRBD2 (6 bases). V was pared by 5 bases and J by 7 bases, with 18 bases between. Germline V lookup: CDR1 LNHDA, CDR2 SQIVND (reference sequence). The CDR3 consists of 14 residues. The CDR3 reads CASSPMGSRGEQYF. The CDR3 DNA reads TGTGCCAGTAGTCCCATGGGAAGCCGGGGGGAGCAGTACTTC.

The chain links TRBV6-5 to TRBJ1-1; 7 nucleotides match TRBD1. This CDR3 region has 14 residues. The germline gives CDR1 MNHEY, CDR2 SVGAGI. The V and J ends lost 7 bases and 5 bases, in that order; junction bases with no gene match: 10. The CDR3 loop is CASKIGQVGTEAFF. The CDR3 DNA reads as TGTGCCAGCAAGATCGGACAGGTGGGGACTGAAGCTTTCTTT.

The CDR3 loop reads CASSRGATGGEQYF. In DNA form, the CDR3 reads TGTGCCAGCAGTCGCGGCGCGACAGGGGGCGAGCAGTACTTC. V gene TRBV7-9 combines with J gene TRBJ2-7; TRBD1 matches 9 bases. This CDR3 has 14 residues. Germline values: CDR1 SEHNR, CDR2 FQNEAQ (reference sequence). The V gene end was trimmed by 6 bases and the J gene end by 6 bases; junction bases not matched to a gene: 9.

The V and J genes are TRBV10-3 and TRBJ2-5; 9 bases align to TRBD2. The junction had 14 bases not matched to a gene; V was cut back by 3 bases and J by 3 bases. This CDR3 spans 18 amino acids. Germline V gene sequence: CDR1 ENHRY, CDR2 SYGVKD. The CDR3 nucleotides are TGTGCCATCAGTGACCCCGCGGGGGGGGAGCGGGCCGAAGAGACCCAGTACTTC. Amino acid sequence: CAISDPAGGERAEETQYF.

J is TRBJ2-6 and V is TRBV7-8; D is ambiguous. Trimming took 1 base from V and 0 from J, leaving 4 bases between them. Germline loops: CDR1 SGHVS, CDR2 FQNEAQ. This CDR3 has 15 amino acids. This CDR3 reads CASSLGVSGANVLTF. For the CDR3, the DNA is TGTGCCAGCAGCTTAGGAGTCTCTGGGGCCAACGTCCTGACTTTC.

V and J are TRBV2 and TRBJ2-5; the match to TRBD2 covers 12 bases. V was pared by 7 bases and J by 0 bases, with 3 bases of the junction left unmatched. Germline assignment: CDR1 SNHLY and CDR2 FYNNEI. This CDR3 has 15 residues. CDR3 DNA sequence: TGTGCCAGCAACGGACTAGCGGGGCACCAAGAGACCCAGTACTTC. This gives the protein CASNGLAGHQETQYF.

The CDR3 loop is CASSEQITGINGYTF. CDR3 nucleotide sequence: TGTGCCAGCAGTGAACAAATCACAGGGATCAATGGCTACACCTTC. The chain recombines TRBV6-4 with TRBJ1-2; D perhaps matches TRBD1 (6 bases). V dropped 3 bases and J dropped 6 bases, with 17 bases sitting between them. The CDR3 runs to 15 residues. Germline CDR1 is MRHNA and CDR2 is SNTAGT.

CDR3 amino acids: CASSFDRGTEAFF. CDR3 nucleotide sequence: TGTGCCAGCAGCTTTGACAGGGGCACTGAAGCTTTCTTT. The J gene is TRBJ1-1, the V gene TRBV7-9, with TRBD1 matching 8 bases. CDR1 is SEHNR and CDR2 is FQNEAQ in the germline V gene (reference sequence). CDR3 size: 13 residues. The ends lost 3 bases at V and 4 bases at J; junction bases unmatched: 1.

The V and J genes are TRBV7-2 and TRBJ2-7; a possible D gene is TRBD2 (6 bases). This CDR3 is built from 13 residues. V was shortened by 2 bases and J by 3 bases, with 8 bases between the two germline ends. CDR1 and CDR2 (germline): SGHTA, FQGNSA. CDR3 in DNA: TGTGCCAGCAGCTTATTTAGCGGCTACGAGCAGTACTTC. It encodes CASSLFSGYEQYF.

The rearrangement links TRBV18 to TRBJ1-5, with D maybe TRBD1 (5 bases). Germline values: CDR1 KGHSH, CDR2 LQKENI. This CDR3 spans 19 amino acids. The V end was cut by 4 bases, the J end by 3 bases, with 25 bases between. The CDR3 coding sequence is TGTGCCAGCTCACGGGGCGGTGCGCAGTCGTCAGACCCCAATCAGCCCCAGCATTTT. Residues: CASSRGGAQSSDPNQPQHF.

Comments on this clone: Germline and junction disagree at one end, which may indicate a read error. The CDR3 reads CASSNSGGRYTQYF. As DNA, the CDR3 is TGTGCCAGCAGTAACTCGGGGGGACGTTATACGCAGTATTTT. The chain carries TRBV6-5 and TRBJ2-3; 7 bases map to TRBD2. This CDR3 comprises 14 residues. Germline assignment: CDR1 MNHEY and CDR2 SVGAGI.

The chain combines TRBV5-1 with TRBJ2-7; D perhaps matches TRBD1 (5 bases). V lost 3 bases to trimming and J lost 3 bases, with 13 bases between them. Per germline, CDR1 SGHRS and CDR2 YFSETQ. The length of the CDR3 is 14 residues. CDR3 DNA sequence: TGCGCCAGCAGCTATGAAGGGGTTGTCTACGAGCAGTACTTC. Its translation: CASSYEGVVYEQYF.

The chain carries TRBV21-1 and TRBJ2-7; the table calls TRBD2, which could not be checked here. TRBV21-1 is reported as a pseudogene. The length of the CDR3 is 21 residues. The CDR3 DNA sequence: TGTGCCAGCAGCACTTGGAGGGATGACTCGACTAGCGGGGCCCATTACTACGAGCAGTACTTC. It specifies CASSTWRDDSTSGAHYYEQYF.

This rearrangement joins TRBV10-1 to TRBJ1-1; TRBD1 agrees at 9 bases. The CDR3 totals 15 residues. The germline CDR1 and CDR2 sequences are WNHNN and SYGVQD (reference sequence). After removal of 4 bases from V and 0 bases from J, the junction contained 3 bases not matched to a gene. The CDR3 spells CASSGTGVMNTEAFF. CDR3 in DNA: TGCGCCAGCAGTGGGACAGGGGTCATGAACACTGAAGCTTTCTTT.

V is TRBV9 and J is TRBJ2-5; maybe TRBD2 (6 bases). Germline CDR1 is SGDLS and CDR2 is YYNGEE. The V end was cut by 0 bases, the J end by 5 bases, with 17 bases between. The CDR3 loop spans 16 amino acids. The CDR3 DNA sequence: TGTGCCAGCAGCGTAGCTGGAGGGGAGAGGCGGGAGACCCAGTACTTC. Protein product: CASSVAGGERRETQYF.

CDR3 nucleotides: TGTGCCAGCAGTGCTAGCGGCCACTCCACAGATACGCAGTATTTT. Translated, it gives CASSASGHSTDTQYF. V usage is TRBV6-5 and J usage is TRBJ2-3, with TRBD2 matching 7 bases. The CDR3 totals 15 residues. The trim removed 5 bases at V and 2 bases at J, leaving 7 bases unmatched. Germline V gives CDR1 MNHEY, CDR2 SVGAGI.

V and J are TRBV18 and TRBJ2-1; weak D call: TRBD2 (6 bases). Germline V gene lookup returns CDR1 KGHSH and CDR2 LQKENI. The CDR3 is made up of 13 amino acids. The germline V and J ends were trimmed by 5 bases and 7 bases, with 12 bases remaining between them. CDR3 sequence: CASSTGTRNEQFF. The CDR3 DNA is TGTGCCAGCTCAACCGGGACTCGGAATGAGCAGTTCTTC.

In its sample, this clone was seen once. The chain recombines TRBV7-8 with TRBJ2-5; D not resolved. Germline V gene sequence: CDR1 SGHVS, CDR2 FQNEAQ. V lost 4 bases and J 5 bases, leaving 5 bases between the germline ends. This CDR3 is 11 amino acids long. The CDR3 spells CASSSGETQYF. CDR3 nucleotide sequence: TGTGCCAGCAGCTCCGGGGAGACCCAGTACTTC.

The chain couples TRBV28 to TRBJ1-1; 7 bases match TRBD1. Trimming took 2 bases from V and 2 from J; bases not matched to a gene: 8. The germline V gene has CDR1 MDHEN and CDR2 SYDVKM. The CDR3 has 16 amino acids. CDR3 in DNA: TGTGCCAGCAGTTTAATTTCAGGGGGGCCAAACACTGAAGCTTTCTTT. It translates to CASSLISGGPNTEAFF.

The chain has TRBV7-8 and TRBJ1-5, with TRBD1 identical over 7 bases. The CDR3 length is 16 residues. Per the germline V gene, CDR1 is SGHVS and CDR2 is FQNEAQ. V was clipped by 3 bases and J by 9 bases; unmatched bases: 14. CDR3 sequence reads: CASSLGEQGTLSPQHF. CDR3 DNA: TGTGCCAGCAGCTTGGGGGAACAGGGGACATTGTCGCCCCAGCATTTT.